This T cell receptor beta chain originates from a study of OX40 agonist ivuxolimab in advanced cancers. For the study at large: Of the patients, three showed partial responses, one with hepatocellular carcinoma and two with cutaneous melanoma.

Profiling relied on immunoSEQ multiplex PCR, and the TCRdb table lists in-frame clones only, not all of them. This table has more than 60,000 clones, 80% to 90% appearing once. This CDR3 has 16 residues. V was shortened by 2 bases and J by 4 bases, with 17 bases between the two germline ends. From germline, CDR1 is SGHRS and CDR2 YFSETQ. A remark on this clone: What it recognizes is unknown.

Findings of the study overall: Within 6 weeks, CD4+ and CD8+ blood T cells expanded clonally at 0.1 to 3.0 mg/kg.

The specimen comprised CD4+ or CD8+ T cells sorted from blood, sampled in a trial of the OX40 agonist ivuxolimab. The clonotype was recovered from an adult with an advanced solid tumor such as melanoma, head and neck, liver or kidney cancer. This rearrangement joins TRBV5-1 to TRBJ2-3, with D unresolved. In DNA form, the CDR3 reads TGCGCCAGCAGCTTTGACTCGAGCGCCGCCGCAGATACGCAGTATTTT. Translating gives CASSFDSSAAADTQYF.